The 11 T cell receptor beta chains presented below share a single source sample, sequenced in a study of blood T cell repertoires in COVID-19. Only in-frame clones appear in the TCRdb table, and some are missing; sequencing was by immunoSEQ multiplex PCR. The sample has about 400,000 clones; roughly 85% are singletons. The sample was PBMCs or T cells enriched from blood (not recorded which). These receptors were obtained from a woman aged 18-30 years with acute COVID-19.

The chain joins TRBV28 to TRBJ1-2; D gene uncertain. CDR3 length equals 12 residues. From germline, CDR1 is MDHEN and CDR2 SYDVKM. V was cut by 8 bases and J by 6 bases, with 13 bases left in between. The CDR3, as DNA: TGTGCCAGCCGTGAAACGAGGGATGGCTACACCTTC. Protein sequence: CASRETRDGYTF.

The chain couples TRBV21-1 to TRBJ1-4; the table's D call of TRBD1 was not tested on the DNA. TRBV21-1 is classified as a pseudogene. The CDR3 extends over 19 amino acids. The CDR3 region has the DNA TGTGCCAGCAGCAAAGCGCTTTTTCCCCACAGTGCAACTAATGAAAAACTGTTTTTT. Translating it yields CASSKALFPHSATNEKLFF.

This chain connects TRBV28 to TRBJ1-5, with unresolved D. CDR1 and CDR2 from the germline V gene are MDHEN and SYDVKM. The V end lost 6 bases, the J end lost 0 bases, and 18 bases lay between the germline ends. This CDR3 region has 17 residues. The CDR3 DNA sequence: TGTGCCAGCAGGGAACGGAACCCGAACAGTAGCAATCAGCCCCAGCATTTT. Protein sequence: CASRERNPNSSNQPQHF.

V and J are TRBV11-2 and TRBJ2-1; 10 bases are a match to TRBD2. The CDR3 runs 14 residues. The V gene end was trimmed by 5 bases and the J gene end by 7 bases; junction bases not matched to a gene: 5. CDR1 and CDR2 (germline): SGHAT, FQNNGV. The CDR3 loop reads CASSLAGAGNEQFF. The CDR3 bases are TGTGCCAGCAGCCTAGCGGGAGCAGGAAATGAGCAGTTCTTC.

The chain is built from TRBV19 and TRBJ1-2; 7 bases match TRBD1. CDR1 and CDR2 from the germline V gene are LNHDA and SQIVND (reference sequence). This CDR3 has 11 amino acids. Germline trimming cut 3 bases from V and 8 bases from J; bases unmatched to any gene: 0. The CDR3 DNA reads TGTGCCAGTAGTATGGACAGGGGCTACACCTTC. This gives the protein CASSMDRGYTF.

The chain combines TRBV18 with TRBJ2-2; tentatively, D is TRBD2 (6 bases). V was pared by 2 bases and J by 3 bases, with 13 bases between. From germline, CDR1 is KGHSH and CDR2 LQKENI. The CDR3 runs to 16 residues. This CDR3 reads CASSPWTKRDTGELFF. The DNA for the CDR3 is TGTGCCAGCTCACCATGGACCAAGCGGGACACCGGGGAGCTGTTTTTT.

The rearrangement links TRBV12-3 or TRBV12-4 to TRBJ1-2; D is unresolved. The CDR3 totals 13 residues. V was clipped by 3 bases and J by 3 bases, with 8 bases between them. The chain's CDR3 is CASSFSEYYGYTF. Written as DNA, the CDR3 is TGTGCCAGCAGTTTCTCCGAGTACTATGGCTACACCTTC.

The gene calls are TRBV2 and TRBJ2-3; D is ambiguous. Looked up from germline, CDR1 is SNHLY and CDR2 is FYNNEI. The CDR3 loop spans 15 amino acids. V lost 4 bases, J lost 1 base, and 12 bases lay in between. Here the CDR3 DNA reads TGTGCCAGCAGTGTAGGCCGACACCGCACAGATACGCAGTATTTT. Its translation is CASSVGRHRTDTQYF. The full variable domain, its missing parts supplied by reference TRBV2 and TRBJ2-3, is EPEVTQTPSHQVTQMGQEVILRCVPISNHLYFYWYRQILGQKVEFLVSFYNNEISEKSEIFDDQFSVERPDGSNFTLKIRSTKLEDSAMYFCASSVGRHRTDTQYFGPGTRLTVL.

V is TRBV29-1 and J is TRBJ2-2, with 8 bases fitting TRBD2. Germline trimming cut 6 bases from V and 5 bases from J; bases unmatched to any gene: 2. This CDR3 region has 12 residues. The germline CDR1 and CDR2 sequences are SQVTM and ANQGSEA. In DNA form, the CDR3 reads TGCAGCGTGATAGCGGGAACCGGGGAGCTGTTTTTT. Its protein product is CSVIAGTGELFF.

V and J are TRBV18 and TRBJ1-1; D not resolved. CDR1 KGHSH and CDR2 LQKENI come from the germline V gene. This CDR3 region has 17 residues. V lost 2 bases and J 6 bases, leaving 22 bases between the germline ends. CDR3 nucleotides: TGTGCCAGCTCACCAAATTTTCAGGTGGGCCTCCACCCTGAAGCTTTCTTT. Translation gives CASSPNFQVGLHPEAFF.

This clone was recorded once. This CDR3 reads CASSPGLSGNTIYF. CDR3 sequence (DNA): TGTGCCAGCAGTCCGGGTCTCTCTGGAAACACCATATATTTT. This chain connects TRBV6-5 to TRBJ1-3, with D uncertain. The germline CDR1 and CDR2 sequences are MNHEY and SVGAGI. The germline V and J ends were trimmed by 5 bases and 0 bases, with 8 bases remaining between them. The CDR3 has 14 amino acids.